This T cell receptor beta chain was recorded in a study of blood T cell repertoires in COVID-19 (TCRdb year 2020). Regarding the study in general: Samples from collaborators originated in the United States, Italy and Spain and spanned both the acute and convalescent phases of COVID-19. The prospective study material was composed of cDNA or gDNA derived from T cells, B-cell-depleted T cells, or PBMCs. Deeply sampled blood TCRbeta repertoires from subjects exposed to, actively infected with, or recovered from COVID-19 were included in the dataset. Nearly every sample came with metadata listing a de-identified subject ID, COVID-19 status, age in years and sex. HLA class I and class II types, where available, came from metadata supplied by the sample provider rather than from assay-based typing. The samples were drawn from two sources: the first 160 participants of the ongoing ImmuneRACE study, and over 1,000 subjects contributed by 6 global collaborators. The repertoires were released in a freely available public database intended as a resource for research on the immune response to SARS-CoV-2.

Points on this clone: Its recognized antigen is unknown. The record has no base qualities; no much larger clone is one base away.

The paper's findings and limits, for the study overall: The amount of clinical and demographic metadata varied by source and participant and was provided uncurated.

The immunoSEQ Assay, a bias-controlled multiplex PCR, was used to amplify TCRbeta CDR3 regions from genomic DNA. Regarding the original processing steps: The number of nucleated cells in each sample was estimated from the amplification of reference gene primers within the assay. To quantify the absolute abundance of each unique TCRbeta CDR3 rearrangement, sequence reads were collapsed and filtered. For each sample, productive Simpson clonality was calculated as the square root of Simpson's diversity index over productive rearrangements. TCRdb stores this immuneACCESS table with in-frame sequences only. Part of the clones is absent; in the studies checked, under half of the shortfall reflects unresolved V genes, and no reason is known for the rest. V, J and clone size are those of that table, while D and trimming were read from the DNA. Recorded for this sample are approximately 170,000 clones; 86% of them occurred a single time. Roughly 7.3% of the sample goes to the ten largest clones.

CDR1 and CDR2 (SGHNT, YYREEE) derive from the germline V gene (reference sequence). Inclusive of the bounding cysteine and phenylalanine, the CDR3 is 14 residues long. The only DNA kept is the CDR3, 42 bases in frame from the first base. V is reduced by 7 bases and J by 5 bases, leaving a spacing of 18 bases between them. Each collaborating institution followed its own protocols to collect whole blood in K2EDTA tubes. Collaborator samples were shipped for TCRbeta analysis as frozen whole blood, isolated PBMCs, or DNA extracted from either sample type. The V and J segments used are TRBV5-4 and TRBJ2-5; D gene: possibly TRBD1, on 6 matching bases. Sample: peripheral blood. The sequence came from an elderly woman in a cohort sampled during active or convalescent COVID-19. CDR3 loop: CASSLSGAQETQYF. The sequenced DNA: TGTGCCAGCTCCTTATCAGGGGCGCAGGAGACCCAGTACTTC.